The rows below give T cell receptor beta chains drawn from one sample of a study of blood T cell repertoires in COVID-19. TCRdb's table, derived via immunoSEQ multiplex PCR, lists solely in-frame clones and lacks some. The sample lists roughly 300,000 clones, over 75% occurring once. The specimen was PBMCs or T cells enriched from blood (not recorded which). These receptors were obtained from a woman aged 25 to 39 who had recovered from COVID-19. Both conserved end residues are trimmed from each CDR3. A D gene is named only where the DNA matches it firmly.

j_call d_call v_call cdr3_aa
TRBJ1-5 - TRBV9 ASSSDSFNQPQH
TRBJ2-7 - TRBV5-1 ASSQRYGGAGSEQY
TRBJ1-4 TRBD1 TRBV7-9 ASSYRGHTEKLF
TRBJ1-1 TRBD1 TRBV7-2 ASSLGWTGRNTEAF
TRBJ2-5 TRBD2 TRBV5-1 ASSSGVAGAQETQY
TRBJ2-4 TRBD1 TRBV18 ASSPRRDRGTNIQY
TRBJ1-2 TRBD1 TRBV7-9 ASSQGQSYGYT
TRBJ1-3 - TRBV7-2 ASSLYSGNTIY
TRBJ1-1 TRBD1 TRBV29-1 SVALGQEAF
TRBJ1-2 - TRBV6-5 ASTGLGSVNYGYT
TRBJ1-5 TRBD1 TRBV7-8 ASSLGTGKVQPQH